The 6 T cell receptor beta chains reported below all come from one sample, sequenced in a study of identical twins. TCRdb redid the calling of the 5' RACE reads with MiXCR, one entry per CDR3 protein. Altogether approximately 680,000 distinct CDR3 sequences are present, around 7.5% being singletons, with the ten largest covering less than 2%. This sample also belongs to another study, concerning yellow fever vaccine responses in identical twins.

Sequenced: PBMCs. The source is a woman under 30 in good health.

This clonotype turned up a few times. The chain employs TRBV7-8 and TRBJ2-3, with 11 positions matching TRBD2. CDR3 size: 19 residues. From germline, CDR1 is SGHVS and CDR2 FQNEAQ. With V trimmed by 6 bases and J by 2 bases, 16 bases remained unmatched. In DNA, the CDR3 is TGTGCCAGCAGACCAACTAGCGGGGGCCCCACAACGACCACAGATACGCAGTATTTT. It is translated as CASRPTSGGPTTTTDTQYF.

This clonotype was seen at least ten times. This chain connects TRBV24-1 to TRBJ2-1; no reliable D call. There are 16 residues in the CDR3. Germline-derived CDR1 and CDR2 are KGHDR and SFDVKD. Trimming removed 3 bases from V and 2 bases from J, with 13 bases in between. In nucleotides, the CDR3 is TGTGCCACCAGTGATGGAATCCGTGGAACCTACAATGAGCAGTTCTTC. Translation: CATSDGIRGTYNEQFF.

Many counts were recorded for this clonotype. The chain employs TRBV12-3 or TRBV12-4 and TRBJ1-2, with D perhaps matching TRBD1 (5 bases). V lost 3 bases, J lost 3 bases, and 8 bases lay in between. This CDR3 comprises 13 residues. CDR3 sequence (DNA): TGTGCCAGCAGTTTCGAGGGGTACTATGGCTACACCTTC. Its translation: CASSFEGYYGYTF.

A few counts support this clonotype. V gene TRBV6-2 or TRBV6-3 combines with J gene TRBJ2-1; 9 bases map to TRBD1. The CDR3 is made up of 16 amino acids. The trim removed 6 bases at V and 0 bases at J, leaving 6 bases unmatched. CDR1 and CDR2 from the germline V gene are MNHEY and SVGEGT. CDR3 amino acids: CASRNRGLSSYNEQFF. The DNA for the CDR3 is TGTGCCAGCAGAAACAGGGGGCTGAGCTCCTACAATGAGCAGTTCTTC.

The V and J genes are TRBV12-3 or TRBV12-4 and TRBJ1-4, with 9 bases lining up with TRBD1. V gave up 5 bases and J gave up 8 bases; unmatched junction bases: 9. The CDR3 totals 15 residues. The CDR3, as DNA: TGTGCCAGCAGTGCGAACAGGGGGCAGTTAGAAAAACTGTTTTTT. Amino acid sequence: CASSANRGQLEKLFF.

This clonotype turned up a few times. This chain uses TRBV12-3 or TRBV12-4 with TRBJ2-5; 9 bases fit TRBD2. Trimming removed 3 bases from V and 0 bases from J; junction bases left unmatched: 11. The CDR3 loop spans 18 amino acids. DNA for the CDR3: TGTGCCAGCAGTTTCGGCCCCCGAGTAGCGGGGGACCAAGAGACCCAGTACTTC. Translation gives CASSFGPRVAGDQETQYF.